This section outlines one T cell receptor (beta chain) sequence together with its context. Its antigen has not been determined. No much larger clone exists at a distance of one base, and base qualities are not known. To estimate absolute template abundance from read counts, synthetic TCR analog templates were spiked into each PCR. The immunoSEQ assay was used to amplify TCRbeta CDR3 regions from genomic DNA with bias-controlled V and J gene primers. Rearranged TCRbeta segments were sequenced at approximately 20X coverage. The authors' analysis ran thus. Sequencing errors were corrected by clustering and CDR3s were annotated against IMGT to assign V, D and J genes. Downstream analyses used only productive TCRbeta rearrangements and left out out-of-frame or stop-codon sequences. To compute clonality, Shannon entropy was normalized by the log of the number of unique productive sequences and then subtracted from one. Clones differing between time points or between blood and tumor were identified using Fisher's exact test with Benjamini-Hochberg correction, with an adjusted p below 0.01 applied as the threshold. TCRdb stores this immuneACCESS table with in-frame sequences only. Part of the clones is absent; in the studies checked, under half of the shortfall reflects unresolved V genes, and no reason is known for the rest. V, J and clone size are those of that table, while D and trimming were read from the DNA. This sample is represented by 50,000 or so clones; over 75% of them were singletons. The top ten constitute about 5.6% of the sample.

The sample is drawn from a study of PD-L1 blockade in urothelial cancer (dated by TCRdb to 2015 to 2018). For the wider study: Therapy was started at some point between 2012 and 2014 for all patients, and atezolizumab 1,200 mg was administered intravenously every 3 weeks. About 90% of the roughly 29 patients were identified as males with urothelial cancer of bladder origin, and a prior smoking history was reported by 18 of 29 patients. Patients had an ECOG performance status of 0 or 1 and had received between 0 and 3 prior chemotherapy regimens. Blood samples were analyzed 3 weeks after the start of treatment (second dose) and 6 weeks after the start of treatment. Blood samples yielded a median of around 150,000 T cells and tens of thousands of unique TCRs, with median clonality approximately 0.08. Somatic, immune and clinical correlates of response to PD-L1 blockade with atezolizumab in urothelial cancer were the focus of an exploratory multi-omic analysis. TCR sequencing covered pretreatment tumor samples and matched, serially collected peripheral blood taken before and after atezolizumab treatment. Progression-free survival longer than 6 months counted as durable clinical benefit, and TCR features were additionally tested against both progression-free and overall survival. In the same patients, whole exome sequencing and RNA sequencing of pretreatment tumors were performed in addition to TCR sequencing. Eight to ten patients achieved durable clinical benefit and some 21 did not. Approximately 29 patients had pretreatment blood TCR-seq, roughly 24 had at least one posttreatment blood collection, and roughly 24 had tumor TCR-seq.

Deletion took 7 bases off V and 4 bases off J, with a span of 19 bases between the germline ends. CDR1 SNHLY and CDR2 FYNNEI are derived from the germline V gene. From cysteine to phenylalanine, the CDR3 is 15 amino acids long. The entry retains the CDR3 DNA only, 45 bases that are in frame from base 1. General findings and caveats noted by the study authors: Greater expansion of tumor-associated TCR clones in peripheral blood 3 weeks after the start of treatment was observed in patients with durable benefit (n of about 20, p = 0.022). Improved progression-free and overall survival was associated with having pretreatment peripheral blood TCR clonality below the median. Because the sample size was small (n ≈ 27) and many exploratory analyses were performed, the results are intended to be hypothesis-generating.

The cohort comprised approximately 30 patients with locally advanced or metastatic urothelial carcinoma treated at Memorial Sloan Kettering on a trial protocol. Peripheral blood mononuclear cells were collected from each patient pretreatment and during treatment, giving between 1 and 8 total time points per patient. The Qiagen DNeasy Blood extraction kit was used to purify genomic DNA from total PBMCs and tumor samples. PBMCs were collected pretreatment and during treatment and were isolated and stored as previously described. This clonotype was obtained from a man aged 35 to 55 with urothelial cancer. Material: PBMCs, obtained around atezolizumab (anti-PD-L1) treatment. The chain joins TRBV2 to TRBJ2-5; the D segment could be TRBD1, given 5 matching bases. The CDR3 reads CASTVGPPGIETQYF. The DNA sequence reads TGTGCCAGCACCGTCGGCCCCCCAGGGATAGAGACCCAGTACTTC.